The 17 T cell receptor beta chains below were found in one sample sequenced in a study of cytomegalovirus exposure and HLA in healthy donors. The PCR contained 60 Vbeta and 13 Jbeta primers. Some clones are missing from TCRdb's copy, which holds only in-frame ones; the method was immunoSEQ multiplex PCR. Among some 120,000 clones listed, around 77% were seen once. The specimen sequenced was PBMCs. The receptors derive from a man younger than 35 in good health and CMV-seropositive.

CDR3: CASSPYDQNTEAFF. In DNA, the CDR3 is TGTGCCAGCAGCCCCTATGATCAGAACACTGAAGCTTTCTTT. This chain joins TRBV6-1 and TRBJ1-1; D gene unclear. Per the germline V gene, CDR1 is MNHNS and CDR2 is SASEGT. V was trimmed by 6 bases and J by 1 base, leaving 12 bases between them. This CDR3 is 14 amino acids long.

This clone was found a few times. The CDR3 is CAWSSGLRLLEQFF. The CDR3 region has the DNA TGTGCCTGGAGTAGTGGACTCCGACTCCTTGAGCAGTTCTTC. V gene TRBV30 combines with J gene TRBJ2-1; possible D gene TRBD2, 5 bases. Germline assignment: CDR1 GTSNPN and CDR2 SVGIG (reference sequence). V was trimmed by 2 bases and J by 9 bases, leaving 17 bases between them. The CDR3 has 14 residues.

This sequence joins TRBV5-1 and TRBJ2-1, with no clear D. The V gene's germline CDR1 is SGHRS and CDR2 YFSETQ. Trimming left V 0 bases short and J 6 bases short, with 13 bases between. The CDR3 spans 15 residues. CDR3 residues: CASSLGSSQVNEQFF. The CDR3 DNA reads TGCGCCAGCAGCTTGGGCTCGAGTCAAGTCAATGAGCAGTTCTTC.

This sequence joins TRBV2 and TRBJ1-2; 9 bases match TRBD1. Germline V gives CDR1 SNHLY, CDR2 FYNNEI. V was pared by 7 bases and J by 3 bases, with 12 bases of the junction left unmatched. This CDR3 comprises 16 residues. The CDR3 coding sequence is TGTGCCAGCAAACTCCGCCCGGGACAGGGCGACTATGGCTACACCTTC. Translation: CASKLRPGQGDYGYTF. Based on the CDR3 plus reference TRBV2 and TRBJ1-2, the full variable domain is EPEVTQTPSHQVTQMGQEVILRCVPISNHLYFYWYRQILGQKVEFLVSFYNNEISEKSEIFDDQFSVERPDGSNFTLKIRSTKLEDSAMYFCASKLRPGQGDYGYTFGSGTRLTVV.

The gene calls are TRBV6-4 and TRBJ1-5; unclear D gene. Germline-derived CDR1 and CDR2 are MRHNA and SNTAGT. CDR3 length: 15 amino acids. The V end was cut by 3 bases, the J end by 9 bases, with 18 bases between. The CDR3, as DNA: TGTGCCAGCAGTGAGTGCGGGGTACACTCGGGGCCCCAGCATTTT. Its translation is CASSECGVHSGPQHF.

The chain is built from TRBV5-6 and TRBJ1-2; TRBD1 agrees at 7 bases. J lost 7 bases, V lost 0 bases, and 9 bases had no gene match. The CDR3 runs to 15 residues. The V gene's germline CDR1 is SGHDT and CDR2 YYEEEE. The CDR3 sequence is CASSLAAGGTGGYTF. The CDR3 DNA reads as TGTGCCAGCAGCTTGGCGGCAGGGGGGACGGGTGGCTACACCTTC. The variable domain in full, with the rest retrieved from reference TRBV5-6 and TRBJ1-2, is DAGVTQSPTHLIKTRGQQVTLRCSPKSGHDTVSWYQQALGQGPQFIFQYYEEEERQRGNFPDRFSGHQFPNYSSELNVNALLLGDSALYLCASSLAAGGTGGYTFGSGTRLTVV.

CDR3 region: CASTTSGTSKTQYF. In DNA, the CDR3 is TGTGCCAGCACGACTAGCGGGACATCGAAGACCCAGTACTTC. The chain recombines TRBV2 with TRBJ2-5; TRBD2 agrees at 11 bases. With V trimmed by 7 bases and J by 6 bases, 7 bases remained unmatched. CDR1 is SNHLY, CDR2 FYNNEI, per germline. The CDR3 extends over 14 amino acids. The full variable domain, with the rest looked up from reference TRBV2 and TRBJ2-5, is EPEVTQTPSHQVTQMGQEVILRCVPISNHLYFYWYRQILGQKVEFLVSFYNNEISEKSEIFDDQFSVERPDGSNFTLKIRSTKLEDSAMYFCASTTSGTSKTQYFGPGTRLLVL.

V is TRBV5-1 and J is TRBJ2-7, with 7 bases lining up with TRBD1. Germline V gene lookup returns CDR1 SGHRS and CDR2 YFSETQ. The CDR3 covers 15 residues. V shed 2 bases and J 0 bases; nucleotides not matched to a gene: 5. For the CDR3, the DNA is TGCGCCAGCAGCTTTGAGGGGGCGGCCTCCTACGAGCAGTACTTC. It is translated as CASSFEGAASYEQYF.

This clone was detected only once. This chain joins TRBV7-2 and TRBJ2-7; 9 bases map to TRBD2. The CDR3 length is 15 residues. The V gene end was trimmed by 3 bases and the J gene end by 6 bases; junction bases not matched to a gene: 9. Germline V gives CDR1 SGHTA, CDR2 FQGNSA. CDR3 loop: CASSFRAGGPVEQYF. CDR3 DNA: TGTGCCAGCAGCTTCAGGGCGGGAGGGCCTGTCGAGCAGTACTTC.

This clone was seen more than once but under ten times. Other DNA variants within this sample encode the same CDR3. This chain joins TRBV27 and TRBJ1-4; the match to TRBD1 covers 9 bases. Trimming cost V 6 bases and J 8 bases; bases outside gene matches: 10. Per germline, CDR1 MNHEY and CDR2 SMNVEV (reference sequence). The CDR3 totals 15 residues. CDR3 loop: CASSPTGGILEKLFF. The CDR3 coding sequence is TGTGCCAGCAGCCCGACAGGGGGAATTCTAGAAAAACTGTTTTTT.

The CDR3 DNA reads TGTGCCAGTAGGACAGGGAATCGCGGCTACACCTTC. The encoded protein is CASRTGNRGYTF. The V and J genes are TRBV19 and TRBJ1-2; 7 bases map to TRBD1. After removal of 6 bases from V and 8 bases from J, the junction contained 6 bases not matched to a gene. The germline gives CDR1 LNHDA, CDR2 SQIVND (reference sequence). The CDR3 is 12 residues long.

The chain recombines TRBV9 with TRBJ2-6, with D maybe TRBD1 (5 bases). The CDR3 length is 16 residues. Germline CDR1 is SGDLS and CDR2 is YYNGEE. V lost 5 bases, J lost 0 bases, and 12 bases lay in between. The CDR3 nucleotides read TGTGCCAGCAGTGGCAGGGTGACCTCTGGGGCCAACGTCCTGACTTTC. It is translated as CASSGRVTSGANVLTF.

This clone was observed a handful of times. The V and J genes are TRBV5-4 and TRBJ2-3; weak D call: TRBD2 (5 bases). CDR1 is SGHNT, CDR2 YYREEE, per germline (reference sequence). V lost 0 bases and J lost 4, with 9 bases in between. This CDR3 contains 14 residues. In DNA form, the CDR3 reads TGTGCCAGCAGCTTGGCAGCGGCACCAGATACGCAGTATTTT. Translating it yields CASSLAAAPDTQYF.

The chain is built from TRBV30 and TRBJ1-3; D not resolved. Per the germline V gene, CDR1 is GTSNPN and CDR2 is SVGIG (reference sequence). V dropped 4 bases and J dropped 0 bases, with 7 bases sitting between them. The CDR3 has 13 amino acids. The CDR3 here is CAWTGLSGNTIYF. CDR3 nucleotides: TGTGCCTGGACTGGACTCTCTGGAAACACCATATATTTT.

V and J are TRBV2 and TRBJ2-7; TRBD1 agrees at 8 bases. CDR3 length: 14 residues. V shed 8 bases, J shed 0 bases, and the junction held 6 bases outside the gene matches. In germline, CDR1 is SNHLY, CDR2 FYNNEI. In nucleotides, the CDR3 is TGTGCCAGCCGAACAGGGGGTGGCTCCTACGAGCAGTACTTC. Protein product: CASRTGGGSYEQYF.

This sequence joins TRBV27 and TRBJ2-7, with 9 positions matching TRBD1. This CDR3 has 15 amino acids. Germline trimming cut 3 bases from V and 0 bases from J; bases unmatched to any gene: 3. From germline, CDR1 is MNHEY and CDR2 SMNVEV (reference sequence). CDR3 sequence reads: CASSLPGQGSYEQYF. Here the CDR3 DNA reads TGTGCCAGCAGTTTGCCGGGACAGGGCTCCTACGAGCAGTACTTC.

V and J are TRBV27 and TRBJ1-6; 10 bases are a match to TRBD1. CDR3 length equals 14 residues. V was pared by 9 bases and J by 10 bases, with 9 bases of the junction left unmatched. The germline V gene encodes CDR1 MNHEY and CDR2 SMNVEV (reference sequence). The CDR3 protein is CASRGTGDYSPLHF. The CDR3 DNA reads TGTGCCAGTAGGGGGACAGGGGATTACTCACCCCTCCACTTT.